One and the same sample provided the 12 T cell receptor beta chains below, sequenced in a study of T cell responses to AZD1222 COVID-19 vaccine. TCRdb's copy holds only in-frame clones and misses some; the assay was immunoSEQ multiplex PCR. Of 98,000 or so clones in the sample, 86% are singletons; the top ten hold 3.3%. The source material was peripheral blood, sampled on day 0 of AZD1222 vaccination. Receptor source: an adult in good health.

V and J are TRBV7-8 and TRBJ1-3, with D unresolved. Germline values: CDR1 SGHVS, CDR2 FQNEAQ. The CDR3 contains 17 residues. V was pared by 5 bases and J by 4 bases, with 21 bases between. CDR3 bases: TGTGCCAGCAGCCCCTCCGCGGGGAGCTTGGGAGGAAACACCATATATTTT. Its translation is CASSPSAGSLGGNTIYF. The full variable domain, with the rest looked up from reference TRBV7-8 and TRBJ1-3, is GAGVSQSPRYKVAKRGQDVALRCDPISGHVSLFWYQQALGQGPEFLTYFQNEAQLDKSGLPSDRFFAERPEGSVSTLKIQRTQQEDSAVYLCASSPSAGSLGGNTIYFGEGSWLTVV.

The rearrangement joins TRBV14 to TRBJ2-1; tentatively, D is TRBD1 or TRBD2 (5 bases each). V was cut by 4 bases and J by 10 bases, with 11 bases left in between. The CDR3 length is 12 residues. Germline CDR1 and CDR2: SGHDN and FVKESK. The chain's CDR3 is CASSLNRREQFF. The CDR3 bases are TGTGCCAGCAGCCTTAACAGGAGGGAGCAGTTCTTC. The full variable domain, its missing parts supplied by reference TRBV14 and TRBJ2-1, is EAGVTQFPSHSVIEKGQTVTLRCDPISGHDNLYWYRRVMGKEIKFLLHFVKESKQDESGMPNNRFLAERTGGTYSTLKVQPAELEDSGVYFCASSLNRREQFFGPGTRLTVL.

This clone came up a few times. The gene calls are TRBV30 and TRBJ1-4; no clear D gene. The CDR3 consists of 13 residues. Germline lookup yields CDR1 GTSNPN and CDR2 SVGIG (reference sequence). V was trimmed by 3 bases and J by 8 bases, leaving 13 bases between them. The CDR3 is CAWRIGRREKLFF. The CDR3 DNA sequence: TGTGCCTGGAGGATCGGCAGGAGAGAAAAACTGTTTTTT.

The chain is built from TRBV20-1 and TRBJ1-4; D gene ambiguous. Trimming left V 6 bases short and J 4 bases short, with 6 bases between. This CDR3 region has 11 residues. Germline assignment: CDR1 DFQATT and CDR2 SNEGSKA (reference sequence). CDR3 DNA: TGCAGTGCGGGGTTTAATGAAAAACTGTTTTTT. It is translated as CSAGFNEKLFF.

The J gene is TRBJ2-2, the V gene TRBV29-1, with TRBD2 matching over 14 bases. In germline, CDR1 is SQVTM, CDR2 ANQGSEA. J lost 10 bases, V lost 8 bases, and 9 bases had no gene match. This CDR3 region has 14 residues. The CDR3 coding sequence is TGCAGCTATCGACTAGCGGGGGGGCGGGAGGAGCTGTTTTTT. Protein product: CSYRLAGGREELFF.

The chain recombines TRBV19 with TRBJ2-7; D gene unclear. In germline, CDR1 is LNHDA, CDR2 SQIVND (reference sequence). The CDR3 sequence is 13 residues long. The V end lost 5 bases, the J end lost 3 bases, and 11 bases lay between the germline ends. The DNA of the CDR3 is TGTGCCAGTAGTCTCCAGCCAGGCTACGAGCAGTACTTC. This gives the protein CASSLQPGYEQYF.

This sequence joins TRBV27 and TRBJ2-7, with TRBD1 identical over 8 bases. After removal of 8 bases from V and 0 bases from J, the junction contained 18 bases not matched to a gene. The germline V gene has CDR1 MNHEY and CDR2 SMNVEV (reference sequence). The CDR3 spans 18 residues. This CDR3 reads CASGPLGVTGQVSYEQYF. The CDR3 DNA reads TGTGCCAGCGGGCCTCTCGGGGTCACGGGACAGGTCTCCTACGAGCAGTACTTC.

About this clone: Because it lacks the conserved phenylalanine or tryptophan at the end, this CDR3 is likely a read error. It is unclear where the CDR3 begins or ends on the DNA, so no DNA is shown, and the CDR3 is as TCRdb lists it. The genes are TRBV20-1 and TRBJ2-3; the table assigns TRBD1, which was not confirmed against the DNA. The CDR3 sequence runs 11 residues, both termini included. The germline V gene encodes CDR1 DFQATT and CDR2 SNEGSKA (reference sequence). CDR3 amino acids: CSALGTGGPTK.

The CDR3 DNA is TGTGCCATCAGTGACGGGGGGCCATCGGTTAGAGAGACCCAGTACTTC. Its protein is CAISDGGPSVRETQYF. The chain joins TRBV10-3 to TRBJ2-5, with D tentatively TRBD2 (7 bases). The CDR3 loop spans 16 amino acids. V gave up 3 bases and J gave up 4 bases, with 18 bases separating them. The V gene's germline CDR1 is ENHRY and CDR2 SYGVKD.

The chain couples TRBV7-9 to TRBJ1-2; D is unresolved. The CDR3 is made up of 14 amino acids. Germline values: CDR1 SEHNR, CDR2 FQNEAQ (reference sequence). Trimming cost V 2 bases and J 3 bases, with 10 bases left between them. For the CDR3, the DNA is TGTGCCAGCAGCTTAACCCGCAACGACTATGGCTACACCTTC. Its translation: CASSLTRNDYGYTF. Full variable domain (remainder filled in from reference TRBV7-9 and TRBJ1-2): DTGVSQNPRHKITKRGQNVTFRCDPISEHNRLYWYRQTLGQGPEFLTYFQNEAQLEKSRLLSDRFSAERPKGSFSTLEIQRTEQGDSAMYLCASSLTRNDYGYTFGSGTRLTVV.

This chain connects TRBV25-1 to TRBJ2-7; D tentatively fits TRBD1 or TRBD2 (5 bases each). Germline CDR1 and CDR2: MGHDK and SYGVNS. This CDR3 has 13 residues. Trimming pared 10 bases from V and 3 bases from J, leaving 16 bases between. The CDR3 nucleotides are TGTGCCACTCCGGGACGGACCGTCTACGAGCAGTACTTC. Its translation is CATPGRTVYEQYF.

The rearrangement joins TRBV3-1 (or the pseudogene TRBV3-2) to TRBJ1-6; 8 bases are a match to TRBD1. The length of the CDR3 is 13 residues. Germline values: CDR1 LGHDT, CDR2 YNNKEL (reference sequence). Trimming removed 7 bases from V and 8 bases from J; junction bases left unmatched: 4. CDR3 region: CASTRTGYSPLHF. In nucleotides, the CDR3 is TGTGCCAGCACCCGGACAGGGTATTCACCCCTCCACTTT.